This TCR beta chain stems from a study of T cells of healthy individuals. This clonotype has at least ten counts. In TCRdb, the 5' RACE reads were re-called with MiXCR into one record per CDR3 protein. The sample consists of 55,000 to 65,000 distinct CDR3 sequences, roughly 15% of them appearing once. The CDR3 spans 15 residues. Germline V gene sequence: CDR1 SGHNT, CDR2 YYREEE (reference sequence). Trimming pared 4 bases from V and 4 bases from J, leaving 15 bases between. The chain employs TRBV5-4 and TRBJ2-1; D ambiguous. This clonotype originated in a human donor in good health. CDR3 in amino acids: CASSRMSQWYNEQFF. In DNA form, the CDR3 reads TGTGCCAGCAGCCGAATGAGTCAGTGGTACAATGAGCAGTTCTTC. Full variable domain (missing parts from reference TRBV5-4 and TRBJ2-1): ETGVTQSPTHLIKTRGQQVTLRCSSQSGHNTVSWYQQALGQGPQFIFQYYREEENGRGNFPPRFSGLQFPNYSSELNVNALELDDSALYLCASSRMSQWYNEQFFGPGTRLTVL.